This T cell receptor (beta chain) emerged from a study of patients and donors after allogeneic stem cell transplantation. This clonotype was counted a few times. The CDR3 loop spans 14 amino acids. Germline loops: CDR1 DFQATT, CDR2 SNEGSKA (reference sequence). With 6 bases clipped from V and 10 bases from J, the junction kept 11 bases outside the gene matches. A single record per CDR3 protein comes from TCRdb applying MiXCR to the RT-PCR reads. The sample has approximately 220,000 distinct CDR3 sequences, 35% to 45% seen once. The V call is TRBV20-1, the J call TRBJ1-6; 8 bases align to TRBD1. The TCR sequence derives from a human donor who was either an allogeneic HSCT recipient or a stem cell or donor lymphocyte infusion donor (not recorded which). It is not recorded whose cells these are; they may come from a transplant donor. The specimen was blood, either unsorted or a sorted T cell fraction (not recorded which). Here the CDR3 reads CSALRTGMGSPLHF. In DNA, the CDR3 is TGCAGTGCACTCCGGACAGGGATGGGCTCACCCCTCCACTTT.